These 29 T cell receptor beta chains were sequenced from one sample in a study of T cells in Graves' hyperthyroidism and ophthalmopathy. Amplification of TCR beta CDR3 regions was performed using RNA transcripts as template. An initial round of RT-PCR targeting the TCR CDR3 relied on the HTBI primer set. Each CDR3 protein is one row after TCRdb ran MiXCR on the multiplex PCR reads. Among some 300,000 distinct CDR3 sequences listed, roughly 20% were seen once. The sequenced sample was blood. The source of these receptors is a middle-aged man with Graves' ophthalmopathy.

CDR3 DNA sequence: TGTGCCAGCAGCTTAGAGCGCGGTGCAACTAATGAAAAACTGTTTTTT. The encoded protein is CASSLERGATNEKLFF. V usage is TRBV11-2 and J usage is TRBJ1-4, with D unclear. CDR1 and CDR2 from the germline V gene are SGHAT and FQNNGV. The CDR3 sequence is 16 residues long. Trimming took off 0 bases at V and 0 bases at J, with 8 bases between the two ends. The full variable domain, in which reference TRBV11-2 and TRBJ1-4 provide the parts outside the CDR3, is EAGVAQSPRYKIIEKRQSVAFWCNPISGHATLYWYQQILGQGPKLLIQFQNNGVVDDSQLPKDRFSAERLKGVDSTLKIQPAKLEDSAVYLCASSLERGATNEKLFFGSGTQLSVL.

The sample holds a few counts of this clonotype. The rearrangement links TRBV6-8 to TRBJ2-3; D not resolved. The CDR3 is made up of 15 amino acids. CDR1 is MNHGY and CDR2 is SAAAGT in the germline V gene. With 7 bases removed from V and 2 bases from J, the gap between germline ends came to 16 bases. Written as DNA, the CDR3 is TGTGCCAGCACCAAAGTCTCTAAGATCACAGATACGCAGTATTTT. Protein product: CASTKVSKITDTQYF.

This clonotype occurred a few times. The V gene is TRBV5-1, the J gene TRBJ2-5; 10 nucleotides match TRBD1. The CDR3 spans 16 residues. Unmatched junction bases numbered 10, after V lost 4 bases and J lost 4 bases. CDR1 and CDR2 (germline): SGHRS, YFSETQ. CDR3 loop: CASSHRTGTGAETQYF. DNA of the CDR3: TGCGCCAGCAGCCATCGGACCGGGACAGGGGCAGAGACCCAGTACTTC.

This clonotype was detected only a few times. The J gene is TRBJ1-3, the V gene TRBV19; D is uncertain. Germline CDR1 LNHDA, CDR2 SQIVND (reference sequence). Trimming pared 6 bases from V and 4 bases from J, leaving 13 bases between. The CDR3 covers 14 residues. The CDR3 DNA is TGTGCCAGTAGCCGGCCGGGCTCCGGAAACACCATATATTTT. Protein sequence: CASSRPGSGNTIYF.

This clonotype was seen a handful of times. The chain employs TRBV2 and TRBJ2-2, with 10 bases matching TRBD1. The CDR3 totals 14 residues. The ends lost 6 bases at V and 4 bases at J; junction bases unmatched: 2. Germline V gene lookup returns CDR1 SNHLY and CDR2 FYNNEI. CDR3 DNA: TGTGCCAGCAGGGACAGGGGGTCCACCGGGGAGCTGTTTTTT. Its protein product is CASRDRGSTGELFF.

This clonotype showed up many times. The CDR3: CASRGGLAGRTDTQYF. DNA for the CDR3: TGTGCCAGCAGGGGGGGACTAGCGGGCCGCACAGATACGCAGTATTTT. The gene calls are TRBV2 and TRBJ2-3, with 12 positions matching TRBD2. Germline values: CDR1 SNHLY, CDR2 FYNNEI. The CDR3 is made up of 16 amino acids. The V gene end was trimmed by 6 bases and the J gene end by 1 base; junction bases not matched to a gene: 5.

This clonotype was recorded many times. The chain is built from TRBV3-1 and TRBJ2-5; D is ambiguous. Looked up from germline, CDR1 is LGHDT and CDR2 is YNNKEL (reference sequence). Trimming took 11 bases from V and 8 from J, leaving 21 bases between them. This CDR3 comprises 13 residues. The CDR3 coding sequence is TGTGCCGCTGGACCCGACCCCCTGTATACCCAGTACTTC. Amino acids: CAAGPDPLYTQYF.

This clonotype was recorded many times. V gene TRBV18 combines with J gene TRBJ2-5; D gene unclear. CDR3 length: 14 amino acids. Per the germline V gene, CDR1 is KGHSH and CDR2 is LQKENI. V lost 3 bases and J 5 bases, leaving 13 bases between the germline ends. CDR3 nucleotide sequence: TGTGCCAGCTCACCTGCTGGGGTGTATGAGACCCAGTACTTC. Translation: CASSPAGVYETQYF.

The chain is built from TRBV6-2 or TRBV6-3 and TRBJ2-3, with 15 bases lining up with TRBD2. The V gene's germline CDR1 is MNHEY and CDR2 SVGEGT. V dropped 5 bases and J dropped 1; count of bases not matched to a gene: 7. The CDR3 has 18 amino acids. The CDR3: CASSPGTSGGPGTDTQYF. As DNA, the CDR3 is TGTGCCAGCAGTCCGGGGACTAGCGGGGGGCCTGGCACAGATACGCAGTATTTT.

This clonotype was observed many times. The chain joins TRBV5-6 to TRBJ2-4, with a possible D match to TRBD2 (5 bases). Germline-derived CDR1 and CDR2 are SGHDT and YYEEEE. The CDR3 is made up of 15 amino acids. Trimming pared 4 bases from V and 8 bases from J, leaving 19 bases between. Written as DNA, the CDR3 is TGTGCCAGCAGCCTGACCTTGGATGACGGGGACATTCAGTACTTC. Amino acid sequence: CASSLTLDDGDIQYF.

V gene TRBV20-1 combines with J gene TRBJ1-5; D unclear. The CDR3 is 13 residues long. Germline V gene data show CDR1 as DFQATT and CDR2 as SNEGSKA (reference sequence). The V and J ends lost 3 bases and 1 base respectively, with 7 bases between them. The CDR3 region is CSARSRSNQPQHF. The CDR3 DNA is TGCAGTGCTAGGAGCAGGAGCAATCAGCCCCAGCATTTT.

V usage is TRBV24-1 and J usage is TRBJ2-5, with 11 bases fitting TRBD1. V lost 3 bases and J lost 6; bases outside the gene matches: 8. The CDR3 sequence is 16 residues long. Looked up from germline, CDR1 is KGHDR and CDR2 is SFDVKD. The CDR3 sequence: CATSDPGQGARQTQYF. The CDR3 DNA is TGTGCCACCAGTGATCCTGGACAGGGGGCGCGTCAGACCCAGTACTTC.

This clonotype was observed at least ten times. This chain connects TRBV24-1 to TRBJ1-4; no definite D call. This CDR3 has 14 residues. Germline V gene sequence: CDR1 KGHDR, CDR2 SFDVKD. V was pared by 3 bases and J by 0 bases, with 4 bases between. CDR3 sequence: CATSDGTTNEKLFF. The CDR3 DNA sequence: TGTGCCACCAGTGATGGAACAACTAATGAAAAACTGTTTTTT.

This rearrangement joins TRBV25-1 to TRBJ2-2, with D possibly matching TRBD1 (6 bases). Germline CDR1 MGHDK, CDR2 SYGVNS. The CDR3 has 15 amino acids. Trimming shortened V by 7 bases and J by 4 bases, and 16 bases separated the two germline ends. CDR3 in amino acids: CASTGTSPLTGELFF. The CDR3 bases are TGTGCCAGCACCGGGACATCACCCCTCACCGGGGAGCTGTTTTTT.

This clonotype has a count of ten or more. The chain has TRBV28 and TRBJ2-7; a weak D match, TRBD2 (6 bases). Germline CDR1 reads MDHEN; CDR2 reads SYDVKM. Trimming removed 8 bases from V and 2 bases from J, with 22 bases in between. The CDR3 is made up of 16 amino acids. The CDR3 region is CASALAKWGSTYEQYF. In nucleotides, the CDR3 is TGTGCCAGCGCCCTAGCGAAATGGGGAAGTACCTACGAGCAGTACTTC.

The chain carries TRBV28 and TRBJ2-7; 7 bases are shared with TRBD2. CDR3 size: 16 residues. CDR1 is MDHEN and CDR2 is SYDVKM in the germline V gene. Trimming took 1 base from V and 2 from J; bases not matched to a gene: 8. The CDR3 DNA reads TGTGCCAGCAGTTTATTTCTTAGCGGGTCTCCCTACGAGCAGTACTTC. This translates into CASSLFLSGSPYEQYF.

V usage is TRBV12-3 or TRBV12-4 and J usage is TRBJ2-7, with 10 positions matching TRBD2. V was clipped by 8 bases and J by 3 bases; unmatched bases: 10. This CDR3 spans 15 amino acids. Here the CDR3 DNA reads TGTGCCAGCTCCCCCGGGACTAGCGACTTCTACGAGCAGTACTTC. This sequence encodes CASSPGTSDFYEQYF.

For this clonotype: A much larger clone lies one base from this, so it may be a read error. The rearrangement joins TRBV6-1 to TRBJ2-5, with 11 nucleotides matching TRBD2. V was clipped by 1 base and J by 4 bases; unmatched bases: 20. Looked up from germline, CDR1 is MNHNS and CDR2 is SASEGT. The CDR3 spans 21 residues. DNA for the CDR3: TGTGCCAGCAGTGAAGAGGTAGCCACCCGACTAGCGGGAAGGCTTGGAGAGACCCAGTACTTC. Amino acids: CASSEEVATRLAGRLGETQYF.

The rearrangement uses TRBV11-3 and TRBJ1-3, with D unclear. The length of the CDR3 is 16 residues. Germline lookup yields CDR1 SGHNT and CDR2 YENEEA. Between the trimmed V and J ends, which lost 1 base and 0 bases, there was a span of 10 bases. The CDR3 spells CASSLVGSFSGNTIYF. CDR3 sequence (DNA): TGTGCCAGCAGCTTAGTCGGGTCCTTCTCTGGAAACACCATATATTTT. The entire variable domain, with the rest obtained from reference TRBV11-3 and TRBJ1-3, is as follows: EAGVVQSPRYKIIEKKQPVAFWCNPISGHNTLYWYLQNLGQGPELLIRYENEEAVDDSQLPKDRFSAERLKGVDSTLKIQPAELGDSAVYLCASSLVGSFSGNTIYFGEGSWLTVV.

The chain has TRBV2 and TRBJ2-7; D is unclear. V dropped 1 base and J dropped 2 bases, with 12 bases sitting between them. The CDR3 contains 15 residues. Germline V lookup: CDR1 SNHLY, CDR2 FYNNEI. Here the CDR3 DNA reads TGTGCCAGCAGTGAAGAGGCGACCCGGACCTACGAGCAGTACTTC. Translating gives CASSEEATRTYEQYF.

This clonotype was recorded at least ten times. The chain employs TRBV18 and TRBJ1-5, with a weak D call TRBD1 (6 bases). The length of the CDR3 is 14 residues. Trimming cost V 4 bases and J 8 bases, with 15 bases left between them. Germline CDR1 and CDR2: KGHSH and LQKENI. CDR3 region: CASSQRTGREPQHF. The CDR3 DNA is TGTGCCAGCTCACAACGCACAGGGCGGGAGCCCCAGCATTTT.

This clonotype was seen repeatedly, ten times or more. Written as DNA, the CDR3 is TGTGCCAGCAGCCCGACAGGGACACTCCTCCAAACTTTAGCTTTCTTT. Translation gives CASSPTGTLLQTLAFF. V gene TRBV7-2 combines with J gene TRBJ1-1; 7 positions agree with TRBD1. Looked up from germline, CDR1 is SGHTA and CDR2 is FQGNSA. J was trimmed by 10 bases and V by 5 bases; bases with no gene match: 19. The length of the CDR3 is 16 residues.

The rearrangement uses TRBV28 and TRBJ1-1, with 7 nucleotides matching TRBD1. Germline assignment: CDR1 MDHEN and CDR2 SYDVKM. The CDR3 loop spans 12 amino acids. V lost 6 bases, J lost 8 bases, and 6 bases stayed unmatched. The CDR3 protein is CASRHRGREAFF. The DNA for the CDR3 is TGTGCCAGCAGGCACAGGGGTAGGGAAGCTTTCTTT.

The V call is TRBV9, the J call TRBJ2-2; D not resolved. CDR3 length equals 16 residues. In germline, CDR1 is SGDLS, CDR2 YYNGEE. V was clipped by 0 bases and J by 4 bases, with 13 bases between them. The CDR3 coding sequence is TGTGCCAGCAGCGTAGACGACGGAACTGCCACCGGGGAGCTGTTTTTT. It specifies CASSVDDGTATGELFF.

This chain links TRBV12-3 or TRBV12-4 with TRBJ2-1, with D perhaps matching TRBD1 (6 bases). The length of the CDR3 is 14 residues. The V end lost 4 bases, the J end lost 2 bases, and 9 bases lay between the germline ends. The chain's CDR3 is CASSYGGAYNEQFF. CDR3 nucleotides: TGTGCCAGCAGTTATGGGGGCGCCTACAATGAGCAGTTCTTC.

This clonotype was found many times. This chain joins TRBV11-1 and TRBJ2-1; tentatively, D is TRBD1 (5 bases). Germline CDR1 is SGHAT and CDR2 is FQDESV (reference sequence). The V end was cut by 5 bases, the J end by 2 bases, with 10 bases between. CDR3 length: 14 residues. The CDR3 bases are TGTGCCAGCAGCCACAGGCCCCCCTACAATGAGCAGTTCTTC. It translates to CASSHRPPYNEQFF.

This clonotype was observed a few times. The genes are TRBV25-1 and TRBJ2-7, with a weak D call TRBD2 (5 bases). Germline CDR1 is MGHDK and CDR2 is SYGVNS. The CDR3 is 13 amino acids. V dropped 0 bases and J dropped 7 bases, with 10 bases sitting between them. The CDR3 here is CASSEYVTGEQYF. DNA for the CDR3: TGTGCCAGCAGTGAATATGTAACGGGGGAGCAGTACTTC.

This clonotype was seen a handful of times. The chain recombines TRBV20-1 with TRBJ2-7; TRBD2 matches at 13 bases. The CDR3 is made up of 15 amino acids. CDR1 and CDR2 (germline): DFQATT, SNEGSKA (reference sequence). The V gene end was trimmed by 5 bases and the J gene end by 6 bases; junction bases not matched to a gene: 10. This CDR3 reads CSAELTSGRVGEQYF. CDR3 sequence (DNA): TGCAGTGCTGAACTCACTAGCGGGAGGGTTGGCGAGCAGTACTTC.

This clonotype showed up just a few times. V and J are TRBV28 and TRBJ1-3; D gene uncertain. V was trimmed by 4 bases and J by 0 bases, leaving 19 bases between them. The CDR3 sequence is 18 residues long. Germline loops: CDR1 MDHEN, CDR2 SYDVKM. The CDR3 nucleotides are TGTGCCAGCAGTTACATGTCGGGGTATCGGTTCTCTGGAAACACCATATATTTT. Protein sequence: CASSYMSGYRFSGNTIYF. Variable domain in full (rest from reference TRBV28 and TRBJ1-3): DVKVTQSSRYLVKRTGEKVFLECVQDMDHENMFWYRQDPGLGLRLIYFSYDVKMKEKGDIPEGYSVSREKKERFSLILESASTNQTSMYLCASSYMSGYRFSGNTIYFGEGSWLTVV.